The clone carrying this T cell receptor beta chain was observed a few times. The antigen is not known. On average, the one heparinised blood draw given by each donor was roughly 100 mL. This sample is part of a study of beta chain features in type 1 diabetes. Whole-study context: Cell yields, age and gender were similar between patients and healthy donors. Findings and caveats of the study: Type 1 diabetes patients had TCRB CDR3s that were shorter (moderately but significantly so) in all four CD4+ subsets. There was a possibility that cDNA sequencing over-represented cells with high TCR expression.

Sequenced material consisted of expressed TCRB transcripts (all of the isolated RNA was reverse transcribed). Assay used: immunoSEQ multiplex PCR; TCRdb lists only in-frame clones, some missing. The sample yields 300,000 or so clones, roughly an eighth seen once. Looked up from germline, CDR1 is SNHLY and CDR2 is FYNNEI. V trimming: 3 bases; J trimming: 6 bases; junction bases outside the gene matches: 4. This CDR3 region has 14 residues. Sequences were obtained from naive CD4+ T cells from blood. The sequence was obtained from a young man with type 1 diabetes. The V call is TRBV2, the J call TRBJ1-5, with 8 positions matching TRBD1. The CDR3 DNA reads TGTGCCAGCAGTGATGGACAGGGACCTCAGCCCCAGCATTTT. Its protein product is CASSDGQGPQPQHF.